This T cell receptor (beta chain) comes out of a study of T cells after yellow fever vaccination. As for the study in general: Some fractions had low cell numbers, and these were prepared with SMART-Seq v4 Ultra Low Input. General study points: The booster saw the reappearance of most primary-vaccination clones (approximately 97% CD4, about 88% CD8).

Germline V lookup: CDR1 DFQATT, CDR2 SNEGSKA (reference sequence). This CDR3 comprises 16 residues. V shed 6 bases and J shed 0 bases, with 19 bases lying between them. Template switching with 5'RACE generated the TCR cDNA and added a universal primer site and UMIs. One entry per CDR3 protein results from TCRdb running MiXCR on the 5' RACE reads. Among hundreds of thousands of distinct CDR3 sequences listed, about 4% were seen once. To note about this clonotype: The antigen is unknown.

This chain links TRBV20-1 with TRBJ2-3, with D perhaps matching TRBD2 (5 bases). The specimen was PBMCs, collected 5 days after the yellow fever booster vaccination. The sequence was collected from a man aged 18 to 30 who received the YFV17D yellow fever vaccine. The CDR3 DNA reads as TGCAGTGCCCCCTCGAGGGAAACCACTAGCACAGATACGCAGTATTTT. Translation: CSAPSRETTSTDTQYF.